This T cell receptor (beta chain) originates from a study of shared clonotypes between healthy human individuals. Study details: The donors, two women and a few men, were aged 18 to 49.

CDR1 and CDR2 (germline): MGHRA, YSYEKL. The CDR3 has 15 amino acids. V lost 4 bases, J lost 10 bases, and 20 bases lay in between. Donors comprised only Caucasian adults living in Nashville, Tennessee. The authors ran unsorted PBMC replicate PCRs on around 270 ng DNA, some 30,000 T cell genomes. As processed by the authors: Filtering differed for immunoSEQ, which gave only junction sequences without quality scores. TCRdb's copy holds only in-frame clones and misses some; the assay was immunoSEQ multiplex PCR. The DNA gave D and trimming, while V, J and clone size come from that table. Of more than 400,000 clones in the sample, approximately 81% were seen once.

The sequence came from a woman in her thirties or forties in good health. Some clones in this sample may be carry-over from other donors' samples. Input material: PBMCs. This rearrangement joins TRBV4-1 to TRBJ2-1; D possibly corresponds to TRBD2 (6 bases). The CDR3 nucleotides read TGCGCCAGCAGCCCAACCGGGACTTACTTCGGGGAGCAGTTCTTC. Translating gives CASSPTGTYFGEQFF.